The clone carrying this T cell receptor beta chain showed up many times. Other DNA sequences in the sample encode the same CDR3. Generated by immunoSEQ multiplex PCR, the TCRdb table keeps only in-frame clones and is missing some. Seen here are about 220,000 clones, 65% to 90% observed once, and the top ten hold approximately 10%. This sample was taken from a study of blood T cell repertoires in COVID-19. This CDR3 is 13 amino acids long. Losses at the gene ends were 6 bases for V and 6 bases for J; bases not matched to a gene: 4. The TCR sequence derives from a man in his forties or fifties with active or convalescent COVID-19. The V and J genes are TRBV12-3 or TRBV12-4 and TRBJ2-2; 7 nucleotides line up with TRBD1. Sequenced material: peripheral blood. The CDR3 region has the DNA TGTGCCAGCAGCCCCACAGGGGCCGGGGAGCTGTTTTTT. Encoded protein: CASSPTGAGELFF.